This TCR beta chain was retrieved from a study of T cells in Graves' hyperthyroidism and ophthalmopathy. Uncontrolled infection, other autoimmune disease, pregnancy or lactation excluded patients. TCR beta CDR3 regions were amplified from RNA. When the TCR CDR3 underwent first-round RT-PCR, the HTBI primer set was used. TCRdb processed the multiplex PCR reads anew with MiXCR; each CDR3 protein has one entry. The sample carries hundreds of thousands of distinct CDR3 sequences, 14% to 15% recorded once. This clonotype has a count of ten or more. This CDR3 region has 14 residues. Per germline, CDR1 MNHEY and CDR2 SMNVEV (reference sequence). With 4 bases removed from V and 4 bases from J, the gap between germline ends came to 13 bases.

The receptor comes from a woman in her thirties or forties with Graves' ophthalmopathy. Sequenced material: blood. This chain joins TRBV27 and TRBJ1-1; no definite D call. CDR3 DNA sequence: TGTGCCAGCAGTTACGGGGAGGGCGGCACTGAAGCTTTCTTT. Residues: CASSYGEGGTEAFF.